The 9 T cell receptor beta chains below come from one sample, sequenced in a study of T cells in Graves' hyperthyroidism and ophthalmopathy. Researchers took RNA transcripts and amplified the TCR beta CDR3 regions from them. Researchers ran a first-round RT-PCR on the TCR CDR3 using the HTBI primer set. TCRdb called the multiplex PCR reads again in MiXCR, with one record for every CDR3 protein. The table shows about 600,000 distinct CDR3 sequences, with around 13% occurring only once. The sequencing sample was made of blood. Receptors originate from a woman in her forties or fifties with Graves' ophthalmopathy.

This clonotype was counted a few times. The chain links TRBV18 to TRBJ2-3; 8 bases map to TRBD2. J was trimmed by 4 bases and V by 3 bases; bases with no gene match: 12. Germline CDR1 KGHSH, CDR2 LQKENI. This CDR3 is 17 amino acids long. The CDR3 sequence: CASSPFLAGNGPDTQYF. CDR3 nucleotide sequence: TGTGCCAGCTCACCGTTCTTAGCGGGAAATGGCCCAGATACGCAGTATTTT. Looking up the rest from reference TRBV18 and TRBJ2-3 gives the full variable domain: NAGVMQNPRHLVRRRGQEARLRCSPMKGHSHVYWYRQLPEEGLKFMVYLQKENIIDESGMPKERFSAEFPKEGPSILRIQQVVRGDSAAYFCASSPFLAGNGPDTQYFGPGTRLTVL.

A few counts support this clonotype. The chain is built from TRBV6-1 and TRBJ1-2, with D perhaps matching TRBD1 (6 bases). Germline values: CDR1 MNHNS, CDR2 SASEGT. The CDR3 runs to 13 residues. The V end was cut by 8 bases, the J end by 4 bases, with 14 bases between. The DNA for the CDR3 is TGTGCCAGCCGCTTCACAGGGACCTATGGCTACACCTTC. Residues: CASRFTGTYGYTF.

The V gene is TRBV6-4, the J gene TRBJ2-1, with D perhaps TRBD1 (5 bases). Germline V gives CDR1 MRHNA, CDR2 SNTAGT. The CDR3 covers 14 residues. V was cut by 1 base and J by 7 bases, with 11 bases left in between. CDR3 sequence reads: CASSDWAGRNEQFF. The CDR3 nucleotides read TGTGCCAGCAGTGACTGGGCAGGGCGAAATGAGCAGTTCTTC.

The sample holds many counts of this clonotype. The genes are TRBV5-1 and TRBJ2-1, with 8 bases identical to TRBD1. Germline V gene sequence: CDR1 SGHRS, CDR2 YFSETQ. The CDR3 contains 15 residues. V was pared by 2 bases and J by 5 bases, with 6 bases of the junction left unmatched. The CDR3 coding sequence is TGCGCCAGCAGCTTCCGGGGACAGGTGAACAATGAGCAGTTCTTC. Translating gives CASSFRGQVNNEQFF.

This clonotype has a handful of counts. As the CDR3 is not closed by the conserved phenylalanine or tryptophan, this likely results from a read error. V is TRBV29-1 and J is TRBJ2-7; 9 positions match TRBD2. CDR1 is SQVTM, CDR2 ANQGSEA, per germline. J lost 3 bases, V lost 5 bases, and 5 bases had no gene match. CDR3 length equals 13 residues. This CDR3 is CSVHSGRGYEQYL. Here the CDR3 DNA reads TGCAGCGTTCATAGCGGGAGAGGCTACGAGCAGTACCTC.

There are many counts of this clonotype. This chain uses TRBV24-1 with TRBJ2-2; D ambiguous. V was pared by 1 base and J by 12 bases, with 11 bases between. Germline loops: CDR1 KGHDR, CDR2 SFDVKD. The CDR3 length is 13 residues. The CDR3 region is CATSDFAQVKLFF. The CDR3, as DNA: TGTGCCACCAGTGATTTTGCTCAGGTGAAGCTGTTTTTT.

This clonotype occurred many times. The chain has TRBV28 and TRBJ2-7; 7 bases are shared with TRBD2. V shed 2 bases, J shed 4 bases, and the junction held 5 bases outside the gene matches. The CDR3 extends over 14 amino acids. The germline V gene encodes CDR1 MDHEN and CDR2 SYDVKM. The CDR3 sequence is CASSLLAEDYEQYF. The CDR3 region has the DNA TGTGCCAGCAGTTTACTAGCGGAGGATTACGAGCAGTACTTC. Based on the CDR3 plus reference TRBV28 and TRBJ2-7, the full variable domain is DVKVTQSSRYLVKRTGEKVFLECVQDMDHENMFWYRQDPGLGLRLIYFSYDVKMKEKGDIPEGYSVSREKKERFSLILESASTNQTSMYLCASSLLAEDYEQYFGPGTRLTVT.

This clonotype appeared a single time. The chain is built from TRBV4-3 and TRBJ2-7, with TRBD2 matching over 8 bases. CDR3 length: 14 residues. After removal of 0 bases from V and 4 bases from J, the junction contained 2 bases not matched to a gene. Germline CDR1 LGHNA, CDR2 YSLEER. The CDR3 protein is CASSQESSGYEQYF. CDR3 coding DNA: TGCGCCAGCAGCCAAGAGTCTAGCGGGTACGAGCAGTACTTC.

J is TRBJ1-1 and V is TRBV19; possible D gene TRBD1, 5 bases. The length of the CDR3 is 14 residues. Germline V lookup: CDR1 LNHDA, CDR2 SQIVND (reference sequence). Trimming took 5 bases from V and 0 from J, leaving 10 bases between them. The CDR3 is CASSLGDLNTEAFF. The CDR3 bases are TGTGCCAGTAGTTTGGGGGATCTGAACACTGAAGCTTTCTTT.